These T cell receptor beta chains were read from a single sample in a study of Ad26.COV2.S vaccination and SARS-CoV-2 variants. Generated by immunoSEQ multiplex PCR, the TCRdb table keeps only in-frame clones and is missing some. In the table there are about 350,000 clones, around 89% of which are singletons. The sample was peripheral blood, taken in a trial of Ad26.COV2.S vaccine versus placebo. The receptors here all came from a person aged 18-65 years who received the Ad26.COV2.S COVID-19 vaccine or a placebo. The CDR3 runs from the conserved cysteine through the conserved F or W. D genes are given only for firm matches. Only part of the rows carry a size: once, few, many, or a class if the clone is expanded.

>.|TRBJ2-1|TRBV27|.
TGTGCCAGCAGTTTCTCTAGCAATGAGCAGTTCTTC
CASSFSSNEQFF
>TRBD1|TRBJ2-1|TRBV5-1|.
TGCGCCAGCAGCTGGACAGGGTCCTACAATGAGCAGTTCTTC
CASSWTGSYNEQFF
>TRBD1|TRBJ2-5|TRBV7-2|.
TGTGCCAGCAGCAGGGACAGGGAAGAGACCCAGTACTTC
CASSRDREETQYF
>.|TRBJ1-5|TRBV6-2/TRBV6-3|.
TGTGCCAGCAGTACAGGGCAGGGAGGTAATCAGCCCCAGCATTTT
CASSTGQGGNQPQHF
>.|TRBJ1-4|TRBV11-2|.
TGTGCCAGCAGCTCCTTTCCGGACAGACATCTCAAAGAAAAACTGTTTTTT
CASSSFPDRHLKEKLFF
>TRBD2|TRBJ2-4|TRBV3-1/TRBV3-2|.
TGTGCCAGCAGCCCACAGCGGGGGAAAAACATTCAGTACTTC
CASSPQRGKNIQYF
>TRBD1|TRBJ1-5|TRBV9|.
TGTGCCAGCAGCGTAGGGGACAGCCCCTATCAGCCCCAGCATTTT
CASSVGDSPYQPQHF
>TRBD1|TRBJ2-2|TRBV2|.
TGTGCCAGCAGGAGTACAGGGGACGGGGAGCTGTTTTTT
CASRSTGDGELFF
>.|TRBJ1-2|TRBV30|.
TGTGCCTGGAGCCGAGTTGGGGGCTACACCTTC
CAWSRVGGYTF
>.|TRBJ1-5|TRBV2|.
TGTGCCAGCAGTGACCCAACCGGGGACCCTAGCAATCAGCCCCAGCATTTT
CASSDPTGDPSNQPQHF
>TRBD1|TRBJ2-1|TRBV10-3|.
TGTGCCATCCAGGACAGGAGTAACAATGAGCAGTTCTTC
CAIQDRSNNEQFF
>.|TRBJ1-3|TRBV15|.
TGTGCCACCAGCAGAGATGCGCTCTCTGGAAACACCATATATTTT
CATSRDALSGNTIYF
>.|TRBJ2-7|TRBV5-1|few
TGCGCCAGCAGCAAGGACACCTACGAGCAGTACTTC
CASSKDTYEQYF
>TRBD2|TRBJ2-5|TRBV5-5|.
TGTGCCAGCAGCTCCGGACTAGCGGGAGTGGAGACCCAGTACTTC
CASSSGLAGVETQYF
>.|TRBJ2-7|TRBV7-2|.
TGTGCCAGCAGCTACTCCGGGGCCCGAACCTACGAGCAGTACTTC
CASSYSGARTYEQYF
>.|TRBJ1-5|TRBV16|.
TGTGCCAGCAGCCAATTTAAGGCATTTGATCAGCCCCAGCATTTT
CASSQFKAFDQPQHF
>.|TRBJ1-4|TRBV5-1|.
TGCGCCAGCAGACCGGGACCCGGGGCCGAAAAACTGTTTTTT
CASRPGPGAEKLFF
>TRBD1|TRBJ1-2|TRBV3-1/TRBV3-2|.
TGTGCCAGCAGCCAAGCCTACGTACAGGGGGACTATGGCTACACCTTC
CASSQAYVQGDYGYTF
>.|TRBJ1-2|TRBV27|.
TGTGCCAGCAGTTTCTCACCGGGCGGATATGGCTACACCTTC
CASSFSPGGYGYTF
>TRBD2|TRBJ2-1|TRBV4-3|few
TGCGCCAGCAGCCAAGATCCGGGACTAGCGACTGACGATGAGCAGTTCTTC
CASSQDPGLATDDEQFF
>.|TRBJ2-2|TRBV27|once
TGTGCCAGCAGTTTACGACCGAACACCGGGGAGCTGTTTTTT
CASSLRPNTGELFF
>.|TRBJ1-1|TRBV29-1|.
TGCAGCGTTACCGTAGGGGGTGGCACTGAAGCTTTCTTT
CSVTVGGGTEAFF
>.|TRBJ2-5|TRBV5-4|.
TGTGCCAGCAGCCTCCTCGGGGTAGAGACCCAGTACTTC
CASSLLGVETQYF
>.|TRBJ1-4|TRBV19|.
TGTGCCAGTAAATTCCGGGAAGTCAATGAAAAACTGTTTTTT
CASKFREVNEKLFF
>.|TRBJ2-7|TRBV28|.
TGTGCCAGCAGTTTCGTAGGGACTTTCTACGAGCAGTACTTC
CASSFVGTFYEQYF
>TRBD1|TRBJ2-3|TRBV10-3|.
TGTGCCATCAGCGGACAGGGGCCAGATACGCAGTATTTT
CAISGQGPDTQYF
>.|TRBJ1-2|TRBV28|.
TGTGCCAGTATGGAACAGGGTTATGGCTACACCTTC
CASMEQGYGYTF
>.|TRBJ1-2|TRBV12-3/TRBV12-4|.
TGTGCCAGCAGTTTCGGCAGCCTCTATGGCTACACCTTC
CASSFGSLYGYTF
>TRBD1|TRBJ2-7|TRBV5-1|.
TGCGCCAGCAGCCCCCGGACAGGGACCTACGAGCAGTACTTC
CASSPRTGTYEQYF
>.|TRBJ1-1|TRBV29-1|.
TGCAGTTTAACCCAGGGTGGCGGCACTGAAGCTTTCTTT
CSLTQGGGTEAFF
>.|TRBJ1-2|TRBV5-1|.
TGCGCCAGCAGCTTGGAGGGGTCGGATGGCTACACCTTC
CASSLEGSDGYTF
>.|TRBJ1-3|TRBV7-2|.
TGTGCCAGCAGCTTATGGGGTTATCCTGGAAACACCATATATTTT
CASSLWGYPGNTIYF
>.|TRBJ2-3|TRBV7-2|.
TGTGCCAGCAGCTTAGATATCAGTCGGCCGGCAGATACGCAGTATTTT
CASSLDISRPADTQYF